This T cell receptor beta chain was captured in a study of blood T cell repertoires in COVID-19. Original methodology: Amplified reference gene primers provided the basis for estimating nucleated cell counts. The table came from immunoSEQ multiplex PCR; TCRdb's copy has only in-frame clones and leaves some out. That table is the source of V, J and clone size, and D and trimming were worked out from the DNA. Of approximately 280,000 clones detected, roughly nine tenths appear once; the ten largest clones hold about 6%. The trim removed 1 base at V and 5 bases at J, leaving 8 bases unmatched. From germline, CDR1 is SGHTA and CDR2 FQGNSA. The CDR3 runs 16 residues.

Material for sequencing was PBMCs or T cells enriched from blood (not recorded which). This chain joins TRBV7-2 and TRBJ2-5, with 9 bases matching TRBD2. The sequence derives from a woman aged 40 to 50 who had recovered from COVID-19. The DNA for the CDR3 is TGTGCCAGCAGCTTAGGGGCTAGCGGGATCGGGGAGACCCAGTACTTC. Translating it yields CASSLGASGIGETQYF.